This T cell receptor beta chain was observed in a study of CD8+ T cells in alopecia areata. Study-level results: In scalp samples, resident alphabeta T cells of normal skin are also sequenced. Mice showed clearer TCR sharing than patients did, a gap that was possibly HLA-related. It was lesional scalp, especially alopecia totalis/universalis, that showed higher clonality than normal scalp.

The count of this clone is one. The target antigen is unknown. Sequencing relied on a cDNA template that was reverse transcribed from extracted RNA. TCRdb's table, derived via immunoSEQ multiplex PCR, lists solely in-frame clones and lacks some. The table has roughly 150,000 clones, roughly 50% seen once. Germline CDR1 is MNHNS and CDR2 is SASEGT. The germline V and J ends were trimmed by 1 base and 7 bases, with 8 bases remaining between them. The CDR3 is made up of 13 amino acids. The receptor was isolated from a human donor in good health. Sequencing input: CD4+ T cells sorted from blood. This chain joins TRBV6-1 and TRBJ1-5; D uncertain. As DNA, the CDR3 is TGTGCCAGCAGTGAAGAGATGGGCCAGCCCCAGCATTTT. Residues: CASSEEMGQPQHF.